These T cell receptor beta chains were read from a single sample in a study of CD8+CD57+ T cells in acquired aplastic anemia. Each CDR3 protein is one row after TCRdb ran MiXCR on the reads. In the table there are about 68,000 distinct CDR3 sequences, approximately 50% of which are singletons. Sequenced input: sorted CD4+, CD8+, or CD8+CD57+ T cells (not recorded which) from PBMCs. The receptors here all came from a human donor in good health, serving as a control. The CDR3 runs from the conserved cysteine through the conserved F or W. A D gene is named only where the DNA matches it firmly. Rows give clone size only sometimes, using once, few, many, or a class for an expanded clone.

>NA|TRBJ1-5|few|TRBV2
TGTGCCAGCAGTGACTCATATAGCAATCAGCCCCAGCATTTT
CASSDSYSNQPQHF
>NA|TRBJ1-5|few|TRBV7-2
TGTGCCAGCAGCCTCGGGACCCTCAATCAGCCCCAGCATTTT
CASSLGTLNQPQHF
>NA|TRBJ2-3|many|TRBV27
TGTGCCAGCCGGGGGGACATGGGGGTTGATACGCAGTATTTT
CASRGDMGVDTQYF
>TRBD1|TRBJ2-7|NA|TRBV19
TGTGCCAGTAGCAGGACAGGCGAGCGTTACGAGCAGTACTTC
CASSRTGERYEQYF
>TRBD2|TRBJ2-7|NA|TRBV15
TGTGCCACCAGCAGAGAGGAGGGACTAGCGGGAGTACGCGAGCAGTACTTC
CATSREEGLAGVREQYF
>NA|TRBJ1-1|NA|TRBV25-1
TGTGCCAGCAGTGATGGAACAGCTTTCTTT
CASSDGTAFF
>NA|TRBJ2-7|many|TRBV7-9
TGTGCCAGCAGCTTCCATCATTCAGGGAGTTCCTACGAGCAGTACTTC
CASSFHHSGSSYEQYF
>TRBD1|TRBJ2-7|medium-sized|TRBV29-1
TGCAGCGCTGTCGCGGACAGGGAGGCCTACGAGCAGTACTTC
CSAVADREAYEQYF
>NA|TRBJ1-2|NA|TRBV2
TGTGCCAGCAGTGGGGGTAGATTTGGCTACACCTTC
CASSGGRFGYTF
>NA|TRBJ2-3|many|TRBV2
TGTGCCAGCAGTGAAACGTCAGGGGGAGCGGGCGGAACAGATACGCAGTATTTT
CASSETSGGAGGTDTQYF
>TRBD1|TRBJ2-7|NA|TRBV19
TGTGCCAGTAGTCTATCGACAGGGGCGCTATACGAGCAGTACTTC
CASSLSTGALYEQYF
>TRBD1|TRBJ2-7|NA|TRBV7-7
TGTGCTAGCAGCTTAGACAGGGGAGACGAGCAGTACTTC
CASSLDRGDEQYF
>NA|TRBJ1-2|medium-sized|TRBV19
TGTGCCAGTAGTATTCGGCAGGATGGCTACACCTTC
CASSIRQDGYTF
>NA|TRBJ2-7|NA|TRBV24-1
TGTGCCACCCACCGGGCCCCTCCTGAGCAGTACTTC
CATHRAPPEQYF
>NA|TRBJ2-7|many|TRBV27
TGTGCCAGCAGGGGTGCACCAACCTACGAGCAGTACTTC
CASRGAPTYEQYF
>TRBD2|TRBJ2-7|NA|TRBV20-1
TGCAGTGCTAGCTATAGCGGGGGCTCCTACGAGCAGTACTTC
CSASYSGGSYEQYF
>TRBD2|TRBJ2-7|NA|TRBV10-3
TGTGCCATCAGCGGGAGCGGGACTAGCGACTACGAGCAGTACTTC
CAISGSGTSDYEQYF
>TRBD2|TRBJ2-3|NA|TRBV24-1
TGTGCCACCAGTGATGTGGGACTAGCGGGTACTACGCAGTATTTT
CATSDVGLAGTTQYF
>NA|TRBJ1-6|NA|TRBV7-8
TGTGCCAGCAGCTTAGAGGTTAATTCACCCCTCCACTTT
CASSLEVNSPLHF
>TRBD2|TRBJ2-3|NA|TRBV27
TGTGCCAGCAGCCGCCTACTAGCGGGAGTGGGGGTGGATACGCAGTATTTT
CASSRLLAGVGVDTQYF
>NA|TRBJ2-4|NA|TRBV7-2
TGTGCCAGCAGCTTAACCAAAAACATTCAGTACTTC
CASSLTKNIQYF
>TRBD1|TRBJ2-7|NA|TRBV15
TGTGCCACCAGCCCGGGACAGGGCTCCTACGAGCAGTACTTC
CATSPGQGSYEQYF
>NA|TRBJ1-2|NA|TRBV7-9
TGTGCCAGCAGCCCAAGTAACTATGGCTACACCTTC
CASSPSNYGYTF
>NA|TRBJ2-2|few|TRBV7-9
TGTGCCAGCAGCTTAGGAGTGTGGTCCGGGGAGCTGTTTTTT
CASSLGVWSGELFF
>NA|TRBJ1-6|NA|TRBV9
TGTGCCTGCAGCGTAGGTCAATCACCCCTCCACTTT
CACSVGQSPLHF
>NA|TRBJ2-2|NA|TRBV5-1
TGCGCCAGCAGCGACGGGCCACAGACGGGGAACACCGGGGAGCTGTTTTTT
CASSDGPQTGNTGELFF
>TRBD2|TRBJ2-3|NA|TRBV11-2
TGTGCCAGCAGCTTAACTAGCGGGAGGGTTTCAGATACGCAGTATTTT
CASSLTSGRVSDTQYF
>TRBD1|TRBJ1-3|NA|TRBV19
TGTGCCAGTAGTATTTGGGGACAGGGATCCCCTGGAAACACCATATATTTT
CASSIWGQGSPGNTIYF
>NA|TRBJ2-7|medium-sized|TRBV7-6
TGTGCCAGCAGCTTACTCGGTTACGAGCAGTACTTC
CASSLLGYEQYF
>TRBD2|TRBJ2-7|NA|TRBV11-2
TGTGCCAGCAGCTTATATGCTAGCGGGAGGGGCGAAGGCTACGAGCAGTACTTC
CASSLYASGRGEGYEQYF
>TRBD1|TRBJ2-3|NA|TRBV15
TGTGCCACCAGTTGCAGGGGGCGCATGGGCACAGATACGCAGTATTTT
CATSCRGRMGTDTQYF
>TRBD1|TRBJ1-2|NA|TRBV10-2
TGCGCCAGCAGTGAAGCCGACTCAGGGGGCAAGGGTGACACCTTC
CASSEADSGGKGDTF
>NA|TRBJ2-2|many|TRBV19
TGTGCCAGTAGTAAGCTGGAGCCGACCGGGGAGCTGTTTTTT
CASSKLEPTGELFF
>NA|TRBJ2-7|many|TRBV6-6
TGTGCCAGCAGTTACTCACAGGGACACGAGCAGTACTTC
CASSYSQGHEQYF
>NA|TRBJ1-2|once|TRBV29-1
TGCAGCGTTGGAATCGGGGGGGGCTACACCTTC
CSVGIGGGYTF
>NA|TRBJ1-3|many|TRBV30
TGTGCCTGGAGTTTCGGGAGCTCTGGAAACACCATATATTTT
CAWSFGSSGNTIYF
>TRBD1|TRBJ1-2|few|TRBV2
TGTGCCAGCCGGGGTGAGGGACAGCCTAACTATGGCTACACCTTC
CASRGEGQPNYGYTF
>NA|TRBJ2-1|NA|TRBV29-1
TGCAGTTTTTCCAGAAGCAACAATGAGCAGTTCTTC
CSFSRSNNEQFF
>TRBD2|TRBJ2-3|NA|TRBV20-1
TGCAGTGCTAGAGGCGAGCTTCTAGCGGGGGGCACAGATACGCAGTATTTT
CSARGELLAGGTDTQYF
>NA|TRBJ2-7|NA|TRBV7-2
TGTGCCAGCACCGATGGACCGGGTGTGAAGGGGTACTTC
CASTDGPGVKGYF